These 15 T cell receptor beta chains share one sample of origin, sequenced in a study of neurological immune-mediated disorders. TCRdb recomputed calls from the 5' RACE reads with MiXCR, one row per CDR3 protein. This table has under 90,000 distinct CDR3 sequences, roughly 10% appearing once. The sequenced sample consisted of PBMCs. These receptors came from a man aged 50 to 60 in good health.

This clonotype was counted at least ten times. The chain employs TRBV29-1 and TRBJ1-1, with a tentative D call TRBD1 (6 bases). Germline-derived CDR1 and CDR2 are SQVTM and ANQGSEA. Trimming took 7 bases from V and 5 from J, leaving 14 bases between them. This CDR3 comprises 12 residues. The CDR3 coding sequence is TGCAGCGCTACACTACAGGGAACTGAAGCTTTCTTT. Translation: CSATLQGTEAFF.

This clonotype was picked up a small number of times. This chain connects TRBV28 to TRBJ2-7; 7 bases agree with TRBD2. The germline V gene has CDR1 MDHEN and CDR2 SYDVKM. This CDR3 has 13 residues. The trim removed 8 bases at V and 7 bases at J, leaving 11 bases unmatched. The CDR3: CASRPSGKKEQYF. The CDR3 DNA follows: TGTGCCAGCCGGCCAAGCGGGAAAAAAGAGCAGTACTTC. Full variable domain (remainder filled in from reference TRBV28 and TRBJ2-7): DVKVTQSSRYLVKRTGEKVFLECVQDMDHENMFWYRQDPGLGLRLIYFSYDVKMKEKGDIPEGYSVSREKKERFSLILESASTNQTSMYLCASRPSGKKEQYFGPGTRLTVT.

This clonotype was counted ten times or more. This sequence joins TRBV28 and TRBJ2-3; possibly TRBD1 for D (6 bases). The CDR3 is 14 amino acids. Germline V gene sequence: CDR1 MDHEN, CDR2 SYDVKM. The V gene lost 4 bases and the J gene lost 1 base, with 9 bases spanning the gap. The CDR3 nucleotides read TGTGCCAGCAGTTCCCGACAGGGCACAGATACGCAGTATTTT. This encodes CASSSRQGTDTQYF.

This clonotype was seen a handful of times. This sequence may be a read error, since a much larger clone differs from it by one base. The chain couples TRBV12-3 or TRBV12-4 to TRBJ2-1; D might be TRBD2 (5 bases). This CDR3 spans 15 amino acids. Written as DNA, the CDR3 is TGTGCCAGCAAACCGAGGGTGGGTCGTTACAATGATCAGTTCTTC. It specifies CASKPRVGRYNDQFF.

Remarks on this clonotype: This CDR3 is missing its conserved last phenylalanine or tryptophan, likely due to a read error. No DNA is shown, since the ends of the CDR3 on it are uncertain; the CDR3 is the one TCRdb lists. The CDR3 sequence: CASQAGYEKYY. This chain uses TRBV6-6 with TRBJ2-7. From its first to its last residue, the CDR3 has 11 amino acids. CDR1 and CDR2 from the germline V gene are MNHNY and SVGAGI (reference sequence).

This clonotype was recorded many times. CDR3 nucleotides: TGTGCCAACAAGACAGGGCGTCCCCCCATGAACACTGAAGCTTTCTTT. Amino acid sequence: CANKTGRPPMNTEAFF. This chain joins TRBV7-9 and TRBJ1-1, with TRBD1 identical over 7 bases. V lost 10 bases and J lost 0; bases outside the gene matches: 14. From germline, CDR1 is SEHNR and CDR2 FQNEAQ (reference sequence). The CDR3 has 16 amino acids.

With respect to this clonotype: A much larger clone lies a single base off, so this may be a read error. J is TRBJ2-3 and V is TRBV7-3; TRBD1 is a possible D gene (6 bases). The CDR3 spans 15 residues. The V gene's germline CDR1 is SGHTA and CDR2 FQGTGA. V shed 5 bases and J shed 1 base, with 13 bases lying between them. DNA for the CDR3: TGTGCCAGCAGCAAGTGGGGGCCGGGCACAGATACGCAGTATTTT. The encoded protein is CASSKWGPGTDTQYF.

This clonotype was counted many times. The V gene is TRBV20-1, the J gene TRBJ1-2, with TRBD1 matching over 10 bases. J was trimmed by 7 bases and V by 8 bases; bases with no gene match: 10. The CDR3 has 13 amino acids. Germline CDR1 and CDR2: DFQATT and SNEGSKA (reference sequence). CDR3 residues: CSPSVGQGFGYTF. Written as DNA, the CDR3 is TGCAGTCCAAGCGTGGGACAGGGGTTTGGCTACACCTTC.

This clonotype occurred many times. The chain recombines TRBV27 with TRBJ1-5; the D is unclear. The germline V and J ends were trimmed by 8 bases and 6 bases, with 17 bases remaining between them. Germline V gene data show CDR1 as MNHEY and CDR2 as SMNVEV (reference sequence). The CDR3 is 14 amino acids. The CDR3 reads CASSTVGSGQPQHF. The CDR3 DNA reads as TGTGCCAGCTCCACGGTGGGGTCCGGTCAGCCCCAGCATTTT.

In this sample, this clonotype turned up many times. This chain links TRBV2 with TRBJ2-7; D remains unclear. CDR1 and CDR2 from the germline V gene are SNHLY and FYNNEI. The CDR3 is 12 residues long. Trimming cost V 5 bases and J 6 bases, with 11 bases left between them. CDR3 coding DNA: TGTGCCAGCAGTCGACTCCGTATCGAGCAGTACTTC. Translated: CASSRLRIEQYF. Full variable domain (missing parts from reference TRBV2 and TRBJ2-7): EPEVTQTPSHQVTQMGQEVILRCVPISNHLYFYWYRQILGQKVEFLVSFYNNEISEKSEIFDDQFSVERPDGSNFTLKIRSTKLEDSAMYFCASSRLRIEQYFGPGTRLTVT.

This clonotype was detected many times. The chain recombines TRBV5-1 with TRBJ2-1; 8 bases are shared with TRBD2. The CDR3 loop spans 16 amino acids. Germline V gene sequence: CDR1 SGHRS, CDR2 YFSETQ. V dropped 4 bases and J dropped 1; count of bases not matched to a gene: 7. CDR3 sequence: CASSDPLAESYNEQFF. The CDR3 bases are TGCGCCAGCAGCGACCCACTAGCGGAATCCTACAATGAGCAGTTCTTC. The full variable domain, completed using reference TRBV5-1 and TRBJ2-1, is KAGVTQTPRYLIKTRGQQVTLSCSPISGHRSVSWYQQTPGQGLQFLFEYFSETQRNKGNFPGRFSGRQFSNSRSEMNVSTLELGDSALYLCASSDPLAESYNEQFFGPGTRLTVL.

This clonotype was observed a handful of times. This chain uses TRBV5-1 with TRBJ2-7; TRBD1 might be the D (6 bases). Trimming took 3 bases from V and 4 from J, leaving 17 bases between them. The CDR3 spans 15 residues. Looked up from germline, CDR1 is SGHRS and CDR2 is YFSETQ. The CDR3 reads CASSWGQDTSYEQYF. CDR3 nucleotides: TGCGCCAGCAGCTGGGGGCAGGACACGTCATACGAGCAGTACTTC.

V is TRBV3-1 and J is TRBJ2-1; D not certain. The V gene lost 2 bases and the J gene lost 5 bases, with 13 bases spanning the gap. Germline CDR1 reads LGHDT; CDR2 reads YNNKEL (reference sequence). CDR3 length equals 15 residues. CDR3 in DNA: TGTGCCAGCAGCCAATTACCTAGTAGAAACAATGAGCAGTTCTTC. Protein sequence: CASSQLPSRNNEQFF.

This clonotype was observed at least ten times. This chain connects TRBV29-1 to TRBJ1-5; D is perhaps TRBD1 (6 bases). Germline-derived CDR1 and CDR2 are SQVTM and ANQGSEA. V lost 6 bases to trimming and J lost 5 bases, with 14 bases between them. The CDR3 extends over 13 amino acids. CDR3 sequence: CSVGGGDDQPQHF. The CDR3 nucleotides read TGCAGCGTCGGAGGGGGTGATGATCAGCCCCAGCATTTT.

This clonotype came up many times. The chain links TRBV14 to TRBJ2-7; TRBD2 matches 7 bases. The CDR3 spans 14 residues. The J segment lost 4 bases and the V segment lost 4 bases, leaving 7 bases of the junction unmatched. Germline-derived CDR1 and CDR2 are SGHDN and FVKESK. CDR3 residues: CASSRAGSRYEQYF. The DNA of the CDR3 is TGTGCCAGCAGCCGAGCGGGGTCTCGGTACGAGCAGTACTTC.